Shown below are 21 T cell receptor beta chains from a single sample sequenced in a study of T cell responses to AZD1222 COVID-19 vaccine. Clones were sequenced by immunoSEQ multiplex PCR, and TCRdb holds only the in-frame ones, with some missing. The sample contains approximately 91,000 clones, around 90% of which appear only once. The specimen was peripheral blood, collected 28 days after the second AZD1222 dose. Receptors were obtained from an adult who received the AZD1222 COVID-19 vaccine.

This chain connects TRBV4-2 to TRBJ1-3, with D perhaps TRBD1 (6 bases). Per the germline V gene, CDR1 is LGHNA and CDR2 is YNFKEQ. V gave up 0 bases and J gave up 0 bases, with 12 bases separating them. The CDR3 is 17 residues long. Here the CDR3 reads CASSQDARGFSGNTIYF. The CDR3 region has the DNA TGTGCCAGCAGCCAAGACGCGAGGGGGTTCTCTGGAAACACCATATATTTT.

For this clone: The sample has other DNA sequences that encode this CDR3 too. The chain is built from TRBV3-1 (or the pseudogene TRBV3-2) and TRBJ2-3; TRBD1 agrees at 9 bases. Germline V CDR1 and CDR2: LGHDT, YNNKEL (reference sequence). V lost 2 bases, J lost 3 bases, and 3 bases stayed unmatched. The CDR3 runs to 15 residues. Written as DNA, the CDR3 is TGTGCCAGCAGCCAACCCGGGACAGGGACAGATACGCAGTATTTT. It codes for CASSQPGTGTDTQYF.

The V and J genes are TRBV5-4 and TRBJ2-4; 12 bases map to TRBD2. The CDR3 sequence is 17 residues long. The trim removed 3 bases at V and 6 bases at J, leaving 10 bases unmatched. Germline CDR1 SGHNT, CDR2 YYREEE (reference sequence). CDR3 DNA: TGTGCCAGCAGCTCAAGACTAGCGGGAGAGGGGAGAAACATTCAGTACTTC. Residues: CASSSRLAGEGRNIQYF.

This chain joins TRBV21-1 and TRBJ1-1; the listed D gene, TRBD1, was not tested against the DNA. TRBV21-1 is described as a pseudogene. The length of the CDR3 is 14 residues. CDR3 sequence reads: CASSKGHPNTEAFF. CDR3 in DNA: TGTGCCAGCAGCAAAGGACACCCGAACACTGAAGCTTTCTTT.

The chain carries TRBV3-1 (or the pseudogene TRBV3-2) and TRBJ2-7, with a possible D match to TRBD2 (6 bases). Germline CDR1 reads LGHDT; CDR2 reads YNNKEL (reference sequence). V gave up 1 base and J gave up 2 bases, with 18 bases separating them. The CDR3 has 17 residues. The CDR3 spells CASSQGDFPSVTYEQYF. The CDR3 DNA follows: TGTGCCAGCAGCCAAGGGGACTTTCCTTCAGTTACCTACGAGCAGTACTTC.

This clone was recorded only once. This chain links TRBV5-3 with TRBJ2-2; D call uncertain. TRBV5-3 belongs to the ORF category, with a function that is uncertain. Trimming took off 3 bases at V and 1 base at J, with 7 bases between the two ends. The CDR3 is 14 residues long. The CDR3 DNA reads TGTGCCAGAAGCTACGACCGGAACACCGGGGAGCTGTTTTTT. This gives the protein CARSYDRNTGELFF.

The chain has TRBV9 and TRBJ1-1; D is ambiguous. V was shortened by 4 bases and J by 4 bases, with 14 bases between the two germline ends. Germline V gene sequence: CDR1 SGDLS, CDR2 YYNGEE. CDR3 size: 14 residues. CDR3 nucleotide sequence: TGTGCCAGCAGCCCCCGGGCGGAGGGCACTGAAGCTTTCTTT. Amino acid sequence: CASSPRAEGTEAFF.

The chain joins TRBV2 to TRBJ1-5; TRBD1 matches 8 bases. There are 15 residues in the CDR3. Germline V lookup: CDR1 SNHLY, CDR2 FYNNEI. Trimming cost V 6 bases and J 1 base; bases outside gene matches: 5. The CDR3, as DNA: TGTGCCAGCAGCGGAGACAGGGGCAGCAATCAGCCCCAGCATTTT. Translated: CASSGDRGSNQPQHF.

V usage is TRBV6-4 and J usage is TRBJ2-1; 9 positions agree with TRBD1. V trimming: 6 bases; J trimming: 3 bases; junction bases outside the gene matches: 9. Looked up from germline, CDR1 is MRHNA and CDR2 is SNTAGT. The CDR3 totals 16 residues. CDR3: CASSKTGGENYNEQFF. CDR3 DNA: TGTGCCAGCAGCAAAACAGGGGGCGAAAACTACAATGAGCAGTTCTTC.

This clone came up a few times. This chain joins TRBV7-9 and TRBJ2-7; D remains unclear. CDR1 is SEHNR, CDR2 FQNEAQ, per germline (reference sequence). V was cut by 8 bases and J by 9 bases, with 14 bases left in between. The CDR3 consists of 11 residues. The CDR3: CASGDPAPQYF. DNA of the CDR3: TGTGCCAGCGGCGACCCGGCTCCGCAGTACTTC.

V usage is TRBV5-1 and J usage is TRBJ2-2; D gene uncertain. Germline assignment: CDR1 SGHRS and CDR2 YFSETQ. The CDR3 is made up of 13 amino acids. Trimming stripped 4 bases from V and 6 bases from J, with 10 bases between. The CDR3 loop is CASSLNMAGELFF. The CDR3 DNA sequence: TGCGCCAGCAGCCTCAATATGGCCGGGGAGCTGTTTTTT.

This clone is a singleton in its sample. This chain joins TRBV5-4 and TRBJ2-7; 9 bases are a match to TRBD1. The CDR3 consists of 15 residues. The germline V gene has CDR1 SGHNT and CDR2 YYREEE (reference sequence). The V segment lost 4 bases and the J segment 2 bases; nucleotides outside the gene matches: 7. CDR3 amino acids: CASSLGGTGPYEQYF. DNA for the CDR3: TGTGCCAGCAGCCTGGGGGGGACAGGGCCCTACGAGCAGTACTTC.

V is TRBV27 and J is TRBJ1-5; TRBD1 is a possible D gene (6 bases). This CDR3 has 14 amino acids. Between the trimmed V and J ends, which lost 6 bases and 0 bases, there was a span of 9 bases. Germline V CDR1 and CDR2: MNHEY, SMNVEV (reference sequence). CDR3 in DNA: TGTGCCAGCAGCTACAGGGATAGCAATCAGCCCCAGCATTTT. Protein: CASSYRDSNQPQHF.

The chain recombines TRBV7-2 with TRBJ2-3; 13 bases align to TRBD2. CDR1 SGHTA and CDR2 FQGNSA come from the germline V gene. The CDR3 runs to 19 residues. V shed 0 bases, J shed 2 bases, and the junction held 8 bases outside the gene matches. For the CDR3, the DNA is TGTGCCAGCAGCTTAGCAGGCCCACTAGCGGGGGGGCTCACAGATACGCAGTATTTT. Protein: CASSLAGPLAGGLTDTQYF.

CDR3 amino acids: CASSVGIPRAPLHF. CDR3 sequence (DNA): TGTGCCAGCAGCGTAGGAATCCCGCGTGCACCCCTCCACTTT. The chain couples TRBV9 to TRBJ1-6; D unresolved. Germline V gene data show CDR1 as SGDLS and CDR2 as YYNGEE. The CDR3 contains 14 residues. The V end was cut by 0 bases, the J end by 11 bases, with 12 bases between. Drawing the rest from reference TRBV9 and TRBJ1-6, the complete variable domain is DSGVTQTPKHLITATGQRVTLRCSPRSGDLSVYWYQQSLDQGLQFLIQYYNGEERAKGNILERFSAQQFPDLHSELNLSSLELGDSALYFCASSVGIPRAPLHFGNGTRLTVT.

The V gene is TRBV5-4, the J gene TRBJ2-3; 10 bases match TRBD1. The junction had 6 bases not matched to a gene; V was cut back by 5 bases and J by 3 bases. The CDR3 sequence is 15 residues long. Germline loops: CDR1 SGHNT, CDR2 YYREEE (reference sequence). The CDR3: CASSTGQGSTDTQYF. CDR3 in DNA: TGTGCCAGCAGTACGGGACAGGGGTCTACAGATACGCAGTATTTT.

The chain has TRBV28 and TRBJ2-1; 11 nucleotides agree with TRBD2. CDR1 is MDHEN, CDR2 SYDVKM, per germline. CDR3 size: 17 residues. With V trimmed by 8 bases and J by 2 bases, 11 bases remained unmatched. CDR3 bases: TGTGCCAGCGGATTATACGGGACTAGCGGTACCTACAATGAGCAGTTCTTC. This codes for CASGLYGTSGTYNEQFF.

The V gene is TRBV7-6, the J gene TRBJ2-5; 11 positions agree with TRBD2. The CDR3 consists of 19 residues. Germline CDR1 reads SGHVS; CDR2 reads FNYEAQ. The V gene end was trimmed by 2 bases and the J gene end by 1 base; junction bases not matched to a gene: 12. In DNA form, the CDR3 reads TGTGCCAGCAGCTTAAAATCGGAGGGACTAGCGGAGTTCCAAGAGACCCAGTACTTC. Translating it yields CASSLKSEGLAEFQETQYF.

The chain couples TRBV28 to TRBJ2-2, with D uncertain. In germline, CDR1 is MDHEN, CDR2 SYDVKM. V was shortened by 5 bases and J by 4 bases, with 14 bases between the two germline ends. CDR3 length equals 15 residues. This chain's CDR3 is CASSPGSVTTGELFF. The DNA for the CDR3 is TGTGCCAGCAGTCCCGGGTCGGTCACCACCGGGGAGCTGTTTTTT.

This clone was recorded only once. This sequence joins TRBV11-2 and TRBJ2-1; 13 nucleotides align to TRBD2. Germline V gene data show CDR1 as SGHAT and CDR2 as FQNNGV. This CDR3 has 16 amino acids. Losses at the gene ends were 1 base for V and 7 bases for J; bases not matched to a gene: 4. The DNA of the CDR3 is TGTGCCAGCAGCTTAGGACTAGCGGGAGGTAGGAATGAGCAGTTCTTC. As protein: CASSLGLAGGRNEQFF.

The chain links TRBV19 to TRBJ2-3; TRBD1 is a possible D gene (5 bases). The V end lost 5 bases, the J end lost 2 bases, and 11 bases lay between the germline ends. This CDR3 contains 14 residues. Germline assignment: CDR1 LNHDA and CDR2 SQIVND (reference sequence). This CDR3 reads CASSSRQLTDTQYF. The CDR3 DNA reads as TGTGCCAGTAGTTCTCGACAGCTCACAGATACGCAGTATTTT.